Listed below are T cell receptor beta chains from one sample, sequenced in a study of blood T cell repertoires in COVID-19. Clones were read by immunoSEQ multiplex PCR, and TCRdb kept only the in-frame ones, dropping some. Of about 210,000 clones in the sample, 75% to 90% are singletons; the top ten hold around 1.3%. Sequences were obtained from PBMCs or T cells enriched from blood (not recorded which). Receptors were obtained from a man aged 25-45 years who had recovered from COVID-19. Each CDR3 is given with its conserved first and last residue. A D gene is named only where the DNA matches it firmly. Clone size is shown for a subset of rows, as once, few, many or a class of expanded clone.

CASSLTGTKLQETQYF | TGTGCCAGTAGTTTGACCGGGACAAAGCTTCAAGAGACCCAGTACTTC | TRBJ2-5 | NA | TRBV19 | 16 | NA
CASSEVRSNYGYTF | TGCGCCAGCAGTGAAGTCCGGTCCAACTATGGCTACACCTTC | TRBJ1-2 | NA | TRBV10-2 | 14 | NA
CASSPYPGTEQFF | TGTGCCAGCAGTCCGTACCCCGGGACAGAGCAGTTCTTC | TRBJ2-1 | NA | TRBV28 | 13 | NA
CASSDPQSGLAGDTQYF | TGTGCCAGCAGCGACCCACAGAGCGGACTAGCGGGGGATACGCAGTATTTT | TRBJ2-3 | TRBD2 | TRBV9 | 17 | NA
CASIKTGSYPYEQYF | TGTGCCAGCATTAAGACAGGGTCCTACCCCTACGAGCAGTACTTC | TRBJ2-7 | TRBD1 | TRBV6-5 | 15 | NA
CASSLTSGGTDTQYF | TGTGCCAGCAGCCTGACTAGCGGGGGGACAGATACGCAGTATTTT | TRBJ2-3 | TRBD2 | TRBV11-2 | 15 | once
CASSPLTQGKAYEQYF | TGTGCCAGCAGTCCACTCACGCAGGGGAAGGCCTACGAGCAGTACTTC | TRBJ2-7 | NA | TRBV27 | 16 | NA
CASSGRKGFPYEQYF | TGTGCCAGCAGCGGCCGAAAGGGGTTTCCCTACGAGCAGTACTTC | TRBJ2-7 | NA | TRBV3-1/TRBV3-2 | 15 | NA
CASTLRTGLGNEKLFF | TGTGCCAGCACCCTCCGGACAGGCCTCGGGAATGAAAAACTGTTTTTT | TRBJ1-4 | TRBD1 | TRBV9 | 16 | once
CASRRGQVSYEQYF | TGTGCCAGCAGAAGAGGACAGGTCTCCTACGAGCAGTACTTC | TRBJ2-7 | TRBD1 | TRBV6-5 | 14 | NA
CASSQERGGEGGNEQFF | TGCGCCAGCAGCCAAGAACGGGGGGGGGAAGGAGGCAATGAGCAGTTCTTC | TRBJ2-1 | TRBD2 | TRBV4-1 | 17 | NA
CASSPLDSEAFF | TGTGCCAGCAGCCCCCTAGACAGCGAAGCTTTCTTT | TRBJ1-1 | NA | TRBV11-2 | 12 | NA
CASSPSGTGNTEAFF | TGTGCCAGCTCACCATCCGGGACAGGGAACACTGAAGCTTTCTTT | TRBJ1-1 | TRBD1 | TRBV18 | 15 | NA
CATSRDDARSTDTQYF | TGTGCCACCAGCAGAGATGATGCCAGGAGCACAGATACGCAGTATTTT | TRBJ2-3 | NA | TRBV15 | 16 | NA
CASSWGTGLNTEAFF | TGTGCCAGCAGCTGGGGGACAGGGTTGAACACTGAAGCTTTCTTT | TRBJ1-1 | TRBD1 | TRBV5-4 | 15 | NA
CASSPPRVSGNQPQHF | TGTGCCAGTAGTCCACCCAGGGTATCTGGCAATCAGCCCCAGCATTTT | TRBJ1-5 | NA | TRBV19 | 16 | NA
CASSVAIFRAEAFF | TGTGCCAGCAGCGTAGCTATATTCAGGGCTGAAGCTTTCTTT | TRBJ1-1 | NA | TRBV9 | 14 | NA
CASSNQGFDTGELFF | TGCGCCAGCAGTAACCAGGGTTTCGACACCGGGGAGCTGTTTTTT | TRBJ2-2 | NA | TRBV5-1 | 15 | NA
CASSLDRTNYGYTF | TGCGCCAGCAGCTTGGACAGGACGAACTATGGCTACACCTTC | TRBJ1-2 | NA | TRBV5-1 | 14 | NA
CASSLAGLAEYNTQYF | TGTGCCAGCAGCTTAGCGGGACTAGCGGAGTATAATACGCAGTATTTT | TRBJ2-3 | TRBD2 | TRBV7-6 | 16 | once
CASSKSSRTGAGNQPQHF | TGTGCCAGCAGCAAATCATCGAGGACAGGGGCGGGTAATCAGCCCCAGCATTTT | TRBJ1-5 | NA | TRBV21-1 | 18 | NA
CATSRERESPLHF | TGTGCCACCAGCAGAGAGCGGGAATCACCCCTCCACTTT | TRBJ1-6 | NA | TRBV15 | 13 | NA
CASSLGGARQETQYF | TGTGCCAGCTCACTAGGGGGGGCCCGCCAAGAGACCCAGTACTTC | TRBJ2-5 | NA | TRBV18 | 15 | NA
CASSLNTGELFF | TGTGCCAGCTCCCTGAACACCGGGGAGCTGTTTTTT | TRBJ2-2 | NA | TRBV18 | 12 | NA
CASLLRDSAYEQYF | TGTGCCAGCCTCCTCCGGGACAGCGCCTACGAGCAGTACTTC | TRBJ2-7 | TRBD1 | TRBV28 | 14 | NA
CASSSGERSYGYTF | TGTGCCAGTAGTTCCGGAGAACGTAGCTATGGCTACACCTTC | TRBJ1-2 | NA | TRBV19 | 14 | NA
CASSGKWGGAYEQYF | TGCGCCAGCAGCGGAAAATGGGGGGGCGCCTACGAGCAGTACTTC | TRBJ2-7 | NA | TRBV4-3 | 15 | NA
CASSPGAGRQETQYF | TGTGCCAGCAGCCCGGGAGCGGGGCGACAAGAGACCCAGTACTTC | TRBJ2-5 | TRBD2 | TRBV7-2 | 15 | NA
CASSLVGDINEQYF | TGTGCCAGCAGTTTGGTAGGGGATATCAACGAGCAGTACTTC | TRBJ2-7 | NA | TRBV28 | 14 | NA
CSVVTDGNTIYF | TGCAGCGTTGTAACAGATGGAAACACCATATATTTT | TRBJ1-3 | NA | TRBV29-1 | 12 | NA
CASSQTKRASGGSEETQYF | TGCGCCAGCAGCCAAACCAAAAGGGCGAGCGGGGGGAGCGAAGAGACCCAGTACTTC | TRBJ2-5 | TRBD2 | TRBV4-1 | 19 | many
CSARRADTQYF | TGCAGTGCCAGACGAGCAGATACGCAGTATTTT | TRBJ2-3 | NA | TRBV20-1 | 11 | NA
CASSSRISGRETDTQYF | TGTGCCAGCAGCTCCAGAATTAGCGGGAGGGAGACAGATACGCAGTATTTT | TRBJ2-3 | TRBD2 | TRBV11-3 | 17 | NA
CASRRRDVADTQYF | TGTGCCAGCCGACGGAGGGACGTTGCAGATACGCAGTATTTT | TRBJ2-3 | NA | TRBV11-2 | 14 | NA
CASSEVETGLNSPLHF | TGTGCCAGCAGTGAAGTCGAGACAGGGTTGAATTCACCCCTCCACTTT | TRBJ1-6 | TRBD1 | TRBV2 | 16 | NA
CASSSDRGGTGELFF | TGTGCCAGCAGCTCGGACAGGGGGGGAACCGGGGAGCTGTTTTTT | TRBJ2-2 | TRBD1 | TRBV7-8 | 15 | NA
CASSRLAGGQSSYEQYF | TGTGCCAGTAGTCGACTAGCGGGGGGTCAAAGCTCCTACGAGCAGTACTTC | TRBJ2-7 | TRBD2 | TRBV19 | 17 | NA
CASSPTGTGRQYF | TGCGCCAGCAGCCCTACCGGGACAGGGCGGCAGTACTTC | TRBJ2-7 | TRBD1 | TRBV4-3 | 13 | NA
CASSTKLGHNEQFF | TGTGCCAGCAGCACAAAACTAGGTCACAATGAGCAGTTCTTC | TRBJ2-1 | NA | TRBV9 | 14 | NA
CASSLDGTGILGSYNEQFF | TGTGCCAGCAGCTTAGACGGGACAGGGATCCTAGGGTCCTACAATGAGCAGTTCTTC | TRBJ2-1 | TRBD1 | TRBV7-9 | 19 | few
CASSFPGGTTEAFF | TGTGCCAGCAGTTTTCCGGGGGGAACAACTGAAGCTTTCTTT | TRBJ1-1 | NA | TRBV27 | 14 | NA
CSVERRGISYEQYF | TGCAGCGTTGAACGTCGGGGGATTTCCTACGAGCAGTACTTC | TRBJ2-7 | NA | TRBV29-1 | 14 | NA
CASSQNSGIGSDTQYF | TGCGCCAGCAGCCAAAATAGCGGGATAGGGTCAGATACGCAGTATTTT | TRBJ2-3 | TRBD2 | TRBV4-3 | 16 | NA
CASSQRTGGPYGYTF | TGTGCCAGCAGTCAAAGGACAGGGGGGCCCTATGGCTACACCTTC | TRBJ1-2 | TRBD1 | TRBV27 | 15 | NA
CASQGSEQFF | TGTGCCAGCCAGGGGAGTGAGCAGTTCTTC | TRBJ2-1 | NA | TRBV12-3/TRBV12-4 | 10 | NA